The rows below give T cell receptor beta chains drawn from one sample of a study of T cell repertoires in aging, cancer and after chemotherapy. TCRdb itself ran the multiplex PCR reads through MiXCR, one entry per CDR3 protein. This table holds about 12,000 distinct CDR3 sequences, 25% to 30% found once. Sequencing used blood. These receptors were obtained from a human donor with a blood cancer. CDR3s include the opening cysteine and the closing phenylalanine or tryptophan. D genes are given only for firm matches. Expanded clones get a size class; other rows say once, few or many, or leave the size out.

TRBV12-3/TRBV12-4,TRBJ2-3,many,TRBD2,TGTGCCAGCACGGACGGGAGGTGGAACACAGATACGCAGTATTTT,CASTDGRWNTDTQYF
TRBV6-6,TRBJ1-3,many,.,TGTGCCAGCAGTAATGCAGCCTCTGGAAACACCATATATTTT,CASSNAASGNTIYF
TRBV13,TRBJ1-1,few,.,TGTGCCAGCAGCTTATCTCTAAAGGCGAGGGGATCCGTGGACACTGAAGCTTTCTTT,CASSLSLKARGSVDTEAFF
TRBV15,TRBJ1-1,medium-sized,.,TGTGCCACCAGCAGAGTCAGGGTTCGCACTGAAGCTTTCTTT,CATSRVRVRTEAFF
TRBV6-1,TRBJ1-2,.,.,TGTGCCAGCAGTGTAACAGGGTCCGACTATGGCTACACCTTC,CASSVTGSDYGYTF
TRBV5-1,TRBJ2-7,few,.,TGCGCCAGCAGCGCAGGTCTGGAAGCCTACGAGCAGTACTTC,CASSAGLEAYEQYF
TRBV18,TRBJ2-6,medium-sized,.,TGTGCCAGCTCACCGACAGGAGCCTCCGCCAACGTCCTGACTTTC,CASSPTGASANVLTF
TRBV7-4,TRBJ2-7,once,TRBD2,TGTGCCAGCAGCTTAGGACTAGCGGGAGAGTACGAGCAGTACTTC,CASSLGLAGEYEQYF
TRBV5-4,TRBJ2-6,medium-sized,.,TGTGCCAGCAGCCTTCCCAGGCCCTCTGGGGCCAACGTCCTGACTTTC,CASSLPRPSGANVLTF
TRBV29-1,TRBJ1-2,medium-sized,.,TGCAGCGTTGAAGAATTCGCAACGAGAAACTATGGCTACACCTTC,CSVEEFATRNYGYTF
TRBV19,TRBJ1-2,many,.,TGTGCCAGTAGTGGTACTACGGTCCAGACGCGGGGCTACACCTTC,CASSGTTVQTRGYTF
TRBV5-6,TRBJ1-3,few,.,TGTGCCAGCAGCTTCTGGGGGAGGCCCTCTGGAAACACCATATATTTT,CASSFWGRPSGNTIYF
TRBV5-1,TRBJ2-3,many,TRBD2,TGCGCCAGCGCCGGCGGGGGGGAACGATCTAGCACAGATACGCAGTATTTT,CASAGGGERSSTDTQYF
TRBV6-6,TRBJ2-7,many,.,TGTGCCAGCAGTCTCTCCACGACAGCCACCTACGAGCAGTACTTC,CASSLSTTATYEQYF
TRBV13,TRBJ2-1,medium-sized,TRBD2,TGTGCCAGCAGCCTAAGCTCGGGAGGGAGGTACAATGAGCAGTTCTTC,CASSLSSGGRYNEQFF
TRBV15,TRBJ1-5,.,.,TGTGCCACCGCCGGCCCTCAGGGTCAGCCCCAGCATTTT,CATAGPQGQPQHF